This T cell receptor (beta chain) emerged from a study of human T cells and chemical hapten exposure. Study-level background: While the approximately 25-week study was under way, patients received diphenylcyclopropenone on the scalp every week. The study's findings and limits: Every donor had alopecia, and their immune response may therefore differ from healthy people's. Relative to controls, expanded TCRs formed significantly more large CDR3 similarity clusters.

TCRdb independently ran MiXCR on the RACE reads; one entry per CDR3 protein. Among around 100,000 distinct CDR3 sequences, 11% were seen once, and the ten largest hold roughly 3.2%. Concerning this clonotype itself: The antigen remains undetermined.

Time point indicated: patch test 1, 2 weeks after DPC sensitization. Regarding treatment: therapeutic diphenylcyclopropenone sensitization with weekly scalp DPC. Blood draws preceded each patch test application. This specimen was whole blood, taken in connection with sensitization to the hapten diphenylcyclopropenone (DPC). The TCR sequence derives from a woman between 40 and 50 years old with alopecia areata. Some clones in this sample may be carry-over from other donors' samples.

CDR3 nucleotide sequence: TGTGCCAGTAGTATTCGGACGGTTTTGGGCTACACCTTC. This translates into CASSIRTVLGYTF. V is TRBV19 and J is TRBJ1-2; D uncertain. CDR1 and CDR2 from the germline V gene are LNHDA and SQIVND (reference sequence). With 3 bases removed from V and 8 bases from J, the gap between germline ends came to 13 bases. The CDR3 totals 13 residues. The whole variable domain, remainder taken from reference TRBV19 and TRBJ1-2, is DGGITQSPKYLFRKEGQNVTLSCEQNLNHDAMYWYRQDPGQGLRLIYYSQIVNDFQKGDIAEGYSVSREKKESFPLTVTSAQKNPTAFYLCASSIRTVLGYTFGSGTRLTVV.